The present T cell receptor (beta chain) was sequenced within a study of control samples from healthy donors and cancer patients. Profiling relied on immunoSEQ multiplex PCR, and the TCRdb table lists in-frame clones only, not all of them. Found here are approximately 230,000 clones, over 75% of them singletons; the top ten hold roughly 13%. V dropped 4 bases and J dropped 4 bases, with 14 bases sitting between them. CDR3 size: 15 residues. The V gene's germline CDR1 is SGHRS and CDR2 YFSETQ. The genes are TRBV5-1 and TRBJ2-2, with a tentative D call TRBD1 (5 bases). This clonotype was obtained from a woman aged 60-75 years with lung cancer. The sample consisted of PBMCs. The CDR3 protein is CASSRGLQSTGELFF. DNA of the CDR3: TGCGCCAGCAGCAGGGGCCTCCAAAGCACCGGGGAGCTGTTTTTT.